What follows is one T cell receptor (beta chain) and its context. This clone appeared many times. Its antigen has not been determined. There are no base qualities to consult, and no much larger clone falls within one base. Healthy HIV-negative adults with no recently reported acute infections or vaccinations were included as donors. Every donor was a Caucasian adult living in Nashville, Tennessee, USA. The CD8 memory samples were a combination of magnetically selected CD45RO+ cells and CCR7-negative CD45RA+ effector memory (TemRA) cells. Blood was obtained by leukapheresis, after which PBMCs were separated by Ficoll-Histopaque density gradient centrifugation and cryopreserved in liquid nitrogen vapor phase. Purity and quantity of every magnetically sorted T cell population were checked by analytical flow cytometry. From each sorted fraction, genomic DNA was isolated and quantified by UV absorbance on a Nanodrop 2000c.

The source of the sample is a study of shared clonotypes between healthy human individuals (TCRdb year 2020). In terms of the full investigation: The cohort comprised a couple of women and a few men aged 18 to 49 years. To estimate repertoire size and how much clonotype sharing occurs between individuals, the study deeply sequenced the blood TCR repertoires of 5 or 6 healthy adults. For each donor, CD4 naive and CD4 memory were each given three plates, CD8 naive was given two plates, and CD8 memory was given one plate. To increase sequencing depth and limit assay-specific biases, TCR repertoire library preparation and sequencing were carried out by different laboratories using diverse techniques. Each donor's leukapheresis produced roughly between roughly 0.85 and 9.5 billion PBMCs.

TCR CDR3 regions were amplified from genomic DNA by multiplex PCR using the deep immunoSEQ assay. Genomic DNA extracted from each cell subset was distributed evenly over all wells of several immunoSEQ 96-well plates, and each plate served as one replicate. For sorted subsets, about 220 ng of genomic DNA, equivalent to 25,000 to 35,000 T cell genomes, went into each replicate PCR. Purified libraries were quantified with a Qubit 3.0 fluorometer, sized on a Bioanalyzer 2100, and re-quantified with the KAPA Library Quantification kit. A separate single-read 150-cycle Illumina NextSeq 550 flow cell was used to sequence each immunoSEQ 96-well plate. The paper's data handling went like this. Because the immunoSEQ output included only junctional sequences and no quality scores, the filtering could not be the same as the filtering used for full-length reads. To assign V/J genes and CDR3, sequences were annotated against IMGT germline references using PyIR, a Python wrapper for IgBLAST v1.9. Reads were removed for weak V/J assignments (E-value above 1e-6), missing CDR3, stop codons, out-of-frame junctions, or ambiguous translated residues. V3J clonotypes were defined as sequences sharing an identical inferred V gene, J gene, and CDR3 amino acid sequence. To compute the percentage overlap between repertoires, the number of shared unique clonotypes was divided by the size of the smaller repertoire. RTK rarefaction, the Chao1 estimator, and Recon v2.1 estimates of unobserved clonotypes were used to assess repertoire richness. Generation probabilities were computed with OLGA for all TCRbeta clonotypes obtained by the gDNA method from a few donors. TCRdb retrieved this table from immuneACCESS and kept in-frame rearrangements only. Not all clones are present; in checked studies, unresolved V genes account for under half, and no reason is known for the remainder. The V and J calls and clone size are taken from that table; D and trimming were inferred from the DNA. The table for this sample lists over 300,000 clones; more than 75% of them were counted only once. The top ten constitute under 20% of the sample.

Summary of the overall study and its limitations: Across several donors, approximately 5% of naive CD4, 3% to 3.5% of naive CD8, about 2.3% of memory CD4, and under 0.45% of memory CD8 clonotypes were shared. Higher generation probabilities were observed for clonotypes shared by all four sorted-subset donors than for non-shared clonotypes. Because the study included a small number of donors, the genetic and exposure-history diversity represented was limited. Naive subsets generally had larger estimated clonotype richness than memory subsets. Based on pairwise subsampling, the degree of clonotype sharing among donors was expected to be affected by sequencing depth. Only blood was sampled, and tissue TCR repertoires likely differ from those in blood. Even with the large sequencing depth, rarefaction of the sorted-subset datasets indicated that sequencing was incomplete.

The CDR1 and CDR2 encoded by the germline V gene are MNHEY and SVGAGI. V gives up 2 bases and J gives up 2 bases, and the segment between their germline ends measures 7 bases. The CDR3 spans 13 residues, from the cysteine through the phenylalanine. Of the read, only the CDR3 DNA is kept; its 39 bases are in frame from base 1. This receptor was identified in a man aged 18 to 29 in good health. Here the chain combines TRBV6-5 and TRBJ2-7, with no confidently assigned D gene. The sample taken for sequencing was memory CD8+ T cells sorted from blood. What this sample's cell subset or site label stands for: CD45RO+ cells pooled with CCR7-negative TemRA cells. The bases read TGTGCCAGCAGTTACGGGATTACCTACGAGCAGTACTTC. It encodes CASSYGITYEQYF.